These 15 T cell receptor beta chains were sequenced from one sample in a study of blood T cell dynamics during melanoma immunotherapy. Sequencing was performed with immunoSEQ multiplex PCR; in TCRdb, only in-frame clones are kept and a portion is missing. The sample consists of about 12,000 clones, more than 75% of them appearing once. The time point was: week 3, after first cycle of checkpoint inhibitor. This material consisted of blood, taken from a patient treated with checkpoint blockade. The receptor source for this set is a human donor with melanoma.

The CDR3 sequence is CASSVGTSAHQETQYF. The CDR3 coding sequence is TGTGCCAGCAGCGTCGGCACTAGCGCGCATCAAGAGACCCAGTACTTC. V usage is TRBV9 and J usage is TRBJ2-5, with 7 nucleotides matching TRBD2. Germline CDR1 is SGDLS and CDR2 is YYNGEE. The length of the CDR3 is 16 residues. V dropped 2 bases and J dropped 2; count of bases not matched to a gene: 9.

J is TRBJ1-4 and V is TRBV9; the D gene is possibly TRBD1 (6 bases). V shed 3 bases and J shed 3 bases, with 12 bases lying between them. Germline CDR1 and CDR2: SGDLS and YYNGEE. The CDR3 loop spans 15 amino acids. DNA of the CDR3: TGTGCCAGCAGCGATCGAGGGACACCTAATGAAAAACTGTTTTTT. It is translated as CASSDRGTPNEKLFF.

The chain recombines TRBV6-6 with TRBJ1-2, with D unclear. Germline values: CDR1 MNHNY, CDR2 SVGAGI (reference sequence). V dropped 6 bases and J dropped 8 bases, with 19 bases sitting between them. This CDR3 has 14 amino acids. CDR3 sequence (DNA): TGTGCCAGCAGCCCCTCAACATGGGCCGGGGGCTACACCTTC. It is translated as CASSPSTWAGGYTF.

The rearrangement uses TRBV25-1 and TRBJ2-7; the match to TRBD1 covers 9 bases. Germline values: CDR1 MGHDK, CDR2 SYGVNS. After removal of 6 bases from V and 3 bases from J, the junction contained 0 bases not matched to a gene. This CDR3 spans 12 amino acids. Written as DNA, the CDR3 is TGTGCCAGCAGGGACAGGGGCTACGAGCAGTACTTC. Translating it yields CASRDRGYEQYF.

The genes are TRBV5-1 and TRBJ2-1; 11 bases map to TRBD2. The V segment lost 1 base and the J segment 0 bases; nucleotides outside the gene matches: 0. The CDR3 extends over 16 amino acids. Looked up from germline, CDR1 is SGHRS and CDR2 is YFSETQ. The CDR3 protein is CASSLTSGSSYNEQFF. For the CDR3, the DNA is TGCGCCAGCAGCTTGACTAGCGGGAGCTCCTACAATGAGCAGTTCTTC.

The rearrangement joins TRBV29-1 to TRBJ2-1; 10 nucleotides line up with TRBD1. Germline trimming cut 6 bases from V and 9 bases from J; bases unmatched to any gene: 8. Germline values: CDR1 SQVTM, CDR2 ANQGSEA. There are 13 residues in the CDR3. In DNA form, the CDR3 reads TGCAGCGTGGGGACAGGGGACCACGGTGAGCAGTTCTTC. Translating it yields CSVGTGDHGEQFF.

This chain joins TRBV5-1 and TRBJ2-5; D perhaps matches TRBD1 (6 bases). V was clipped by 4 bases and J by 4 bases, with 14 bases between them. CDR3 length: 14 amino acids. Germline values: CDR1 SGHRS, CDR2 YFSETQ. The CDR3 protein is CASSPGQAVETQYF. CDR3 sequence (DNA): TGCGCCAGCAGCCCGGGACAAGCGGTAGAGACCCAGTACTTC.

The chain employs TRBV6-5 and TRBJ2-2, with unresolved D. The germline V gene has CDR1 MNHEY and CDR2 SVGAGI. CDR3 length equals 15 residues. V was cut by 8 bases and J by 3 bases, with 16 bases left in between. CDR3 protein: CASGTRHSYTGELFF. The CDR3 nucleotides read TGTGCCAGCGGAACAAGGCACAGCTACACCGGGGAGCTGTTTTTT.

The chain uses TRBV5-1 and TRBJ2-1; D call uncertain. The CDR3 extends over 13 amino acids. Per germline, CDR1 SGHRS and CDR2 YFSETQ. The V gene lost 0 bases and the J gene lost 10 bases, with 11 bases spanning the gap. The chain's CDR3 is CASSLDLLGEQFF. The CDR3, as DNA: TGCGCCAGCAGCTTGGACCTCCTTGGGGAGCAGTTCTTC.

The chain is built from TRBV9 and TRBJ2-5, with D perhaps being TRBD1 or TRBD2 (5 bases each). Germline CDR1 SGDLS, CDR2 YYNGEE. The CDR3 length is 13 residues. V lost 2 bases, J lost 5 bases, and 10 bases lay in between. CDR3 in DNA: TGTGCCAGCAGCGTTCGGGGCGAGGAGACCCAGTACTTC. Encoded protein: CASSVRGEETQYF.

This clone came up once. The chain combines TRBV7-9 with TRBJ1-2; perhaps TRBD1 as D (6 bases). The CDR3 covers 14 residues. CDR1 SEHNR and CDR2 FQNEAQ come from the germline V gene (reference sequence). The germline V and J ends were trimmed by 1 base and 6 bases, with 12 bases remaining between them. CDR3 in DNA: TGTGCCAGCAGCTTAGGTCAACAGGGAAATGGCTACACCTTC. Translated, it gives CASSLGQQGNGYTF.

V usage is TRBV7-9 and J usage is TRBJ2-5; 8 nucleotides line up with TRBD1. The CDR3 is made up of 17 amino acids. Germline CDR1 SEHNR, CDR2 FQNEAQ (reference sequence). V shed 1 base and J 1 base; nucleotides not matched to a gene: 8. The CDR3 loop is CASSLGGSGGPQETQYF. The CDR3 DNA reads as TGTGCCAGCAGCTTAGGGGGGTCAGGGGGCCCCCAAGAGACCCAGTACTTC.

The rearrangement uses TRBV20-1 and TRBJ2-3, with D perhaps matching TRBD1 (6 bases). Germline loops: CDR1 DFQATT, CDR2 SNEGSKA (reference sequence). The CDR3 is 11 amino acids. V was cut by 3 bases and J by 10 bases, with 11 bases left in between. The CDR3 sequence is CSARDSEPQYF. The CDR3 DNA follows: TGCAGTGCTAGGGACAGTGAGCCGCAGTATTTT.

The chain has TRBV20-1 and TRBJ2-7; D gene ambiguous. Germline values: CDR1 DFQATT, CDR2 SNEGSKA (reference sequence). There are 11 residues in the CDR3. V lost 6 bases and J lost 3, with 9 bases in between. The CDR3 here is CSAESGYEQYF. DNA for the CDR3: TGCAGTGCAGAATCGGGCTACGAGCAGTACTTC.

The chain joins TRBV5-1 to TRBJ1-2, with D unclear. This CDR3 is 14 amino acids long. CDR1 and CDR2 (germline): SGHRS, YFSETQ. Trimming took 0 bases from V and 8 from J, leaving 14 bases between them. In nucleotides, the CDR3 is TGCGCCAGCAGCTTGGGGCCAGTGGGCTTGGGCTACACCTTC. Its protein is CASSLGPVGLGYTF.